The 14 T cell receptor beta chains below were found in one sample sequenced in a study of cytomegalovirus exposure and HLA in healthy donors. The PCR was carried out with 60 Vbeta primers and 13 Jbeta primers. Data came from immunoSEQ multiplex PCR; TCRdb stores just in-frame clones and leaves some out. The sample includes 150,000 to 200,000 clones, roughly 80% seen only once; the top ten take around 0.24%. The specimen sequenced was PBMCs. These receptors all stem from a boy aged 10-17 years in good health and CMV-seronegative.

V usage is TRBV29-1 and J usage is TRBJ2-6, with 8 bases fitting TRBD2. The CDR3 covers 20 residues. J lost 0 bases, V lost 4 bases, and 17 bases had no gene match. The germline V gene encodes CDR1 SQVTM and CDR2 ANQGSEA. The CDR3 sequence: CSVAPYKAGGVHSGANVLTF. CDR3 nucleotides: TGCAGCGTTGCCCCATACAAGGCGGGAGGTGTGCACTCTGGGGCCAACGTCCTGACTTTC.

This sequence joins TRBV5-1 and TRBJ2-7; 15 bases map to TRBD2. With 3 bases clipped from V and 5 bases from J, the junction kept 12 bases outside the gene matches. The germline V gene has CDR1 SGHRS and CDR2 YFSETQ. The CDR3 extends over 18 amino acids. CDR3 bases: TGCGCCAGCAGCTGGGGACTAGCGGGAGGCAGACTCCTCCACGAGCAGTACTTC. It codes for CASSWGLAGGRLLHEQYF.

The genes are TRBV27 and TRBJ1-2; 7 positions match TRBD1. The CDR3 is 17 amino acids. CDR1 is MNHEY, CDR2 SMNVEV, per germline (reference sequence). The V segment lost 4 bases and the J segment 1 base; nucleotides outside the gene matches: 12. The CDR3 loop is CASSWTGQPQINYGYTF. The CDR3 DNA is TGTGCCAGCAGTTGGACGGGACAGCCACAAATTAACTATGGCTACACCTTC.

The chain recombines TRBV7-3 with TRBJ2-7; 7 nucleotides line up with TRBD2. The CDR3 consists of 16 residues. V gave up 1 base and J gave up 3 bases; unmatched junction bases: 9. Germline CDR1 SGHTA, CDR2 FQGTGA. The CDR3 bases are TGTGCCAGCAGCTTAAGGGCGGGAGCGAACATCTACGAGCAGTACTTC. Translating it yields CASSLRAGANIYEQYF. The full variable domain, rest sourced from reference TRBV7-3 and TRBJ2-7, is GAGVSQTPSNKVTEKGKYVELRCDPISGHTALYWYRQSLGQGPEFLIYFQGTGAADDSGLPNDRFFAVRPEGSVSTLKIQRTERGDSAVYLCASSLRAGANIYEQYFGPGTRLTVT.

The V call is TRBV2, the J call TRBJ2-5; 12 bases are shared with TRBD1. The J call may be in error: the DNA end matches TRBJ2-7 better. CDR1 is SNHLY and CDR2 is FYNNEI in the germline V gene. CDR3 length equals 13 residues. The CDR3 DNA reads as TGTGCCAGCGGGACAGGGGGCTTCTACGAGCAGTACTTC. This sequence encodes CASGTGGFYEQYF.

The gene calls are TRBV5-1 and TRBJ1-1, with D perhaps matching TRBD1 (6 bases). The CDR3 contains 15 residues. The germline CDR1 and CDR2 sequences are SGHRS and YFSETQ. Trimming removed 3 bases at V and 1 base at J, with 13 bases between. The DNA for the CDR3 is TGCGCCAGCAGCTCGAAAGGGACATCGAACACTGAAGCTTTCTTT. Its protein is CASSSKGTSNTEAFF.

The chain carries TRBV10-1 and TRBJ1-1, with a weak D call TRBD1 (6 bases). Germline V CDR1 and CDR2: WNHNN, SYGVQD (reference sequence). The CDR3 covers 16 residues. V shed 6 bases and J shed 2 bases, with 19 bases lying between them. The CDR3 here is CASSERFRDTNTEAFF. DNA of the CDR3: TGCGCCAGCAGCGAGAGGTTTCGGGACACAAACACTGAAGCTTTCTTT.

Only a few counts were recorded for this clone. V is TRBV7-2 and J is TRBJ2-7; 12 nucleotides align to TRBD2. The CDR3 has 15 residues. CDR1 SGHTA and CDR2 FQGNSA come from the germline V gene. V lost 4 bases, J lost 5 bases, and 6 bases stayed unmatched. CDR3 nucleotides: TGTGCCAGCAGCTCGACTAGCGGGAGAGGCCACGAGCAGTACTTC. It is translated as CASSSTSGRGHEQYF.

The chain combines TRBV27 with TRBJ2-3; possible D gene TRBD1, 5 bases. The germline V and J ends were trimmed by 3 bases and 2 bases, with 12 bases remaining between them. This CDR3 region has 15 residues. Germline V gene sequence: CDR1 MNHEY, CDR2 SMNVEV (reference sequence). The CDR3 coding sequence is TGTGCCAGCAGTTTGGGGCAGGGCGTCACAGATACGCAGTATTTT. Protein product: CASSLGQGVTDTQYF.

This clone was seen a single time. This chain joins TRBV6-6 and TRBJ2-5; 7 bases agree with TRBD2. V dropped 10 bases and J dropped 1; count of bases not matched to a gene: 3. The CDR3 is 12 residues long. Germline V lookup: CDR1 MNHNY, CDR2 SVGAGI (reference sequence). CDR3 sequence (DNA): TGTGCCAAAAGCGGGACCCAAGAGACCCAGTACTTC. Translated, it gives CAKSGTQETQYF.

J is TRBJ2-7 and V is TRBV9; D might be TRBD2 (6 bases). Trimming pared 3 bases from V and 1 base from J, leaving 11 bases between. CDR1 SGDLS and CDR2 YYNGEE come from the germline V gene. This CDR3 spans 14 amino acids. DNA of the CDR3: TGTGCCAGCAGCGCTAGCGCCCGTTCCTACGAGCAGTACTTC. It encodes CASSASARSYEQYF.

This chain links TRBV7-9 with TRBJ2-3; TRBD1 is a possible D gene (5 bases). The CDR3 has 13 amino acids. Trimming took off 0 bases at V and 5 bases at J, with 6 bases between the two ends. Germline V gene sequence: CDR1 SEHNR, CDR2 FQNEAQ (reference sequence). CDR3 nucleotides: TGTGCCAGCAGCTTAGCCCAGGGAGATACGCAGTATTTT. Encoded protein: CASSLAQGDTQYF.

The chain combines TRBV10-2 with TRBJ2-5, with D unresolved. This CDR3 spans 13 amino acids. Trimming cost V 3 bases and J 4 bases, with 9 bases left between them. The germline CDR1 and CDR2 sequences are WSHSY and SAAADI. The CDR3 region has the DNA TGCGCCAGCAGTGATGAGAGGATAGAGACCCAGTACTTC. This codes for CASSDERIETQYF.

The chain joins TRBV6-5 to TRBJ2-2; TRBD2 agrees at 8 bases. V lost 4 bases and J lost 5; bases outside the gene matches: 9. Germline CDR1 is MNHEY and CDR2 is SVGAGI. The CDR3 runs to 16 residues. The CDR3 loop reads CASSLKAGVGTGELFF. The CDR3 region has the DNA TGTGCCAGCAGTTTGAAAGCGGGAGTGGGGACCGGGGAGCTGTTTTTT.